This entry describes one TCR beta chain. Trimming removed 5 bases from V and 4 bases from J, with 11 bases in between. CDR3 length: 13 amino acids. This sample is drawn from a study of T cell repertoires in cytomegalovirus infection. Study context: A matching HLA type, together with CMV infection, was signaled by public TCR beta signatures.

TCRdb called the reads again in MiXCR, with one record for every CDR3 protein. The data hold under 300,000 distinct CDR3 sequences, with about 18% observed a single time. This TCR derives from a human donor in good health (CMV status not recorded). Some clones in this sample may be carry-over from other donors' samples. The source material was CD8+ T cells from PBMCs. The V gene is TRBV12-3 or TRBV12-4, the J gene TRBJ1-2; D is uncertain. The CDR3 coding sequence is TGTGCCAGCAGTCAACAGTCAATCTATGGCTACACCTTC. Protein: CASSQQSIYGYTF.